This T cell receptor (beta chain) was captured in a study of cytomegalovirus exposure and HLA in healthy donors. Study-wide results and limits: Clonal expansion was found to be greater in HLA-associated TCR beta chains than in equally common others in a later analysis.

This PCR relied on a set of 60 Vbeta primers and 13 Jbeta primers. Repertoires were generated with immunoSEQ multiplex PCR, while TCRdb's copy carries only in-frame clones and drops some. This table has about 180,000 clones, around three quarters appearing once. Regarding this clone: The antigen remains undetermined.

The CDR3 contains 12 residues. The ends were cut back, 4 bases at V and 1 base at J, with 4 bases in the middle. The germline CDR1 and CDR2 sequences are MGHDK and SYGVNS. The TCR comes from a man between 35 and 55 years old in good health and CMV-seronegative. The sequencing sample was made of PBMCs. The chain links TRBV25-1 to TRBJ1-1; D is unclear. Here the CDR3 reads CASSGPNTEAFF. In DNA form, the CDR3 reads TGTGCCAGCAGTGGGCCGAACACTGAAGCTTTCTTT.